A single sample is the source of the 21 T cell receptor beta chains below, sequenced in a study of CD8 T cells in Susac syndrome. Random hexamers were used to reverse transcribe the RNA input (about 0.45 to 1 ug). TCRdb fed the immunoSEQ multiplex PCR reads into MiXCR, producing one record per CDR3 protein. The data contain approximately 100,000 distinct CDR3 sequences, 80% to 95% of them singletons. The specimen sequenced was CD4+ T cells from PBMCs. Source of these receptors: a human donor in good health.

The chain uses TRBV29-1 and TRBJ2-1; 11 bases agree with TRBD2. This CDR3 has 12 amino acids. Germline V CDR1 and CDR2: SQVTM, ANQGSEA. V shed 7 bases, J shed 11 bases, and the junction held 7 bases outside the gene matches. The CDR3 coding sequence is TGCAGCGCTTCGACTAGCGGGGAAAAGCAGTTCTTC. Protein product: CSASTSGEKQFF.

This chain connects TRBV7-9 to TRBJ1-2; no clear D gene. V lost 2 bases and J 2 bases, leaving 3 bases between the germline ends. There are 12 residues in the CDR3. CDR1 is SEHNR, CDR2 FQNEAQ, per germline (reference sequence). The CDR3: CASSLNNYGYTF. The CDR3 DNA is TGTGCCAGCAGCTTAAACAACTATGGCTACACCTTC. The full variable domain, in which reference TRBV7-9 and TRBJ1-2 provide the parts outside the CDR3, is DTGVSQNPRHKITKRGQNVTFRCDPISEHNRLYWYRQTLGQGPEFLTYFQNEAQLEKSRLLSDRFSAERPKGSFSTLEIQRTEQGDSAMYLCASSLNNYGYTFGSGTRLTVV.

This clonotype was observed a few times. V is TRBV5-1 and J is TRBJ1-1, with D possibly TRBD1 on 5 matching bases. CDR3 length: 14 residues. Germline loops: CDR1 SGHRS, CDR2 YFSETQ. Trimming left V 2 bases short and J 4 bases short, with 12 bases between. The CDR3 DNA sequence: TGCGCCAGCAGCTTAACGGGGGAGAGCACTGAAGCTTTCTTT. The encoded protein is CASSLTGESTEAFF.

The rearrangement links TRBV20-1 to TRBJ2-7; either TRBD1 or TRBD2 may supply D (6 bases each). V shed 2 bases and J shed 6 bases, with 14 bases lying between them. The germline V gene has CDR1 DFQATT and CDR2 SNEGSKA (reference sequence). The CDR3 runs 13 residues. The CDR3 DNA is TGCAGTGCTAGAAGACAGGCCGGGGGCGAGCAGTACTTC. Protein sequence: CSARRQAGGEQYF.

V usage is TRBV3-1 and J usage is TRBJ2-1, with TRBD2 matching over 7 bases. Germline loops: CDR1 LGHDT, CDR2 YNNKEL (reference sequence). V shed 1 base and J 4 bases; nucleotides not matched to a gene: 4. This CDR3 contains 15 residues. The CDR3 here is CASSQVQAGYNEQFF. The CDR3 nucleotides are TGTGCCAGCAGCCAAGTTCAAGCGGGATACAATGAGCAGTTCTTC.

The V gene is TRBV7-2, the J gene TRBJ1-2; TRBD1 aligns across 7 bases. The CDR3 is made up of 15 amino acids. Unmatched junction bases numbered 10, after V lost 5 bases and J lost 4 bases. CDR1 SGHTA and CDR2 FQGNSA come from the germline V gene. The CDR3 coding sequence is TGTGCCAGCAGCGTAGACAGGGTTTCTACCTATGGCTACACCTTC. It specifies CASSVDRVSTYGYTF. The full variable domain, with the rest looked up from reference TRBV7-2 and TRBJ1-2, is GAGVSQSPSNKVTEKGKDVELRCDPISGHTALYWYRQSLGQGLEFLIYFQGNSAPDKSGLPSDRFSAERTGGSVSTLTIQRTQQEDSAVYLCASSVDRVSTYGYTFGSGTRLTVV.

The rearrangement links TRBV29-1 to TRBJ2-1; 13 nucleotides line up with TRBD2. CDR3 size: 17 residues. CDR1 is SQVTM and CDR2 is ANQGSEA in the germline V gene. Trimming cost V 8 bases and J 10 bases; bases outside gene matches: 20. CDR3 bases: TGCAGCCTTGGGGCGGGTGTACGGACTAGCGGGAGCGGGGAGCAGTTCTTC. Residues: CSLGAGVRTSGSGEQFF.

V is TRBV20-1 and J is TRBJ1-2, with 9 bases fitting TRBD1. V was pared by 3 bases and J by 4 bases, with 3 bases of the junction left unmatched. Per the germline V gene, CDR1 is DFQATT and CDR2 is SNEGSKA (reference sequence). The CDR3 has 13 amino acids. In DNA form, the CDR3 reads TGCAGTGCTAGTACGGGACAGGGCTATGGCTACACCTTC. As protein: CSASTGQGYGYTF.

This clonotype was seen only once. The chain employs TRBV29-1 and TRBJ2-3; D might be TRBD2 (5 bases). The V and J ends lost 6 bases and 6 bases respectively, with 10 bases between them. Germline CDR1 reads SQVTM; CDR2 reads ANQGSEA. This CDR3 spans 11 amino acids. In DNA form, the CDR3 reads TGCAGCGTGGACTCCTCGGATACGCAGTATTTT. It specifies CSVDSSDTQYF.

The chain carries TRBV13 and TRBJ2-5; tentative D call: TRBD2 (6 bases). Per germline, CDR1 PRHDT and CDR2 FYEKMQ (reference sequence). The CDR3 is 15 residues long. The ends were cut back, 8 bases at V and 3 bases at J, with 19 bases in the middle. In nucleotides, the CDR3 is TGTGCCAGCCATCCTCGAGGCGGGGAGGAAGAGACCCAGTACTTC. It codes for CASHPRGGEEETQYF.

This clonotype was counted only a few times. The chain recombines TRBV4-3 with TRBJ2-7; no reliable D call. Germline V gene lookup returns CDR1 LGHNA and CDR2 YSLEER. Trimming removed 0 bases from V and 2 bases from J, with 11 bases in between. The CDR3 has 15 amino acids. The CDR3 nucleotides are TGCGCCAGCAGCCAAGATCATAACAGCGCCTACGAGCAGTACTTC. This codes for CASSQDHNSAYEQYF.

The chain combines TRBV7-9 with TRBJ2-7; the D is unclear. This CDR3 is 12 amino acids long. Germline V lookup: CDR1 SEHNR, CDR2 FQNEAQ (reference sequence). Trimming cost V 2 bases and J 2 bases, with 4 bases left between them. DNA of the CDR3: TGTGCCAGCAGCTTACCCCCCTACGAGCAGTACTTC. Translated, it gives CASSLPPYEQYF.

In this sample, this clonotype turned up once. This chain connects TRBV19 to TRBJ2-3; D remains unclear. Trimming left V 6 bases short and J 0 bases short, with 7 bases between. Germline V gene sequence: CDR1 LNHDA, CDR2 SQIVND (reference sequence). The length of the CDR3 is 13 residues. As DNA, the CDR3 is TGTGCCAGTAGGTACTCTAGCACAGATACGCAGTATTTT. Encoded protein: CASRYSSTDTQYF.

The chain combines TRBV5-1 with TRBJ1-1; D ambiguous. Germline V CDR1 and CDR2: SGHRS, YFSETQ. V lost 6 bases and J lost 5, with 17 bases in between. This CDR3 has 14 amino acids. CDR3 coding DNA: TGCGCCAGCAACCCCCCGGGGATTGGGACTGAAGCTTTCTTT. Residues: CASNPPGIGTEAFF.

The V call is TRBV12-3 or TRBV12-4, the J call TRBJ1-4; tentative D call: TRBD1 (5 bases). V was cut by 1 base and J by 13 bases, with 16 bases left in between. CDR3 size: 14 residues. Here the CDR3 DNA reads TGTGCCAGCAGTTTAGGCGACCCGTCTGGGGGACTGTTTTTT. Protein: CASSLGDPSGGLFF.

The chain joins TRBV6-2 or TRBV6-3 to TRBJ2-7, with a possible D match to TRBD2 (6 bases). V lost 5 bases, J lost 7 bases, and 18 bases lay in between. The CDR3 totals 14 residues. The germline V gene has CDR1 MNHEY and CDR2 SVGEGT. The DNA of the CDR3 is TGTGCCAGCAGTACCGGGACGGGGAGGTGGGAGCAGTACTTC. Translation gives CASSTGTGRWEQYF.

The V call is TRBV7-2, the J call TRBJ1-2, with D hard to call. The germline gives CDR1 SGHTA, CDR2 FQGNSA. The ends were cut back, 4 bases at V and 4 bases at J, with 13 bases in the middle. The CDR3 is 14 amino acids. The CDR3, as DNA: TGTGCCAGCAGCTCGTCCCCCCCACGCTATGGCTACACCTTC. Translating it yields CASSSSPPRYGYTF. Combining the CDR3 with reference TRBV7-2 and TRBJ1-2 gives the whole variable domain GAGVSQSPSNKVTEKGKDVELRCDPISGHTALYWYRQSLGQGLEFLIYFQGNSAPDKSGLPSDRFSAERTGGSVSTLTIQRTQQEDSAVYLCASSSSPPRYGYTFGSGTRLTVV.

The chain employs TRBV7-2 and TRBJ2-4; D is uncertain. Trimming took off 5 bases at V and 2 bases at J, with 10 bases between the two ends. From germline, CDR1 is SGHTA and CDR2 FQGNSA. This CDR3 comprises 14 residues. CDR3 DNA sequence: TGTGCCAGCAGCATTCGTGGACCCAAAAACATTCAGTACTTC. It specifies CASSIRGPKNIQYF.

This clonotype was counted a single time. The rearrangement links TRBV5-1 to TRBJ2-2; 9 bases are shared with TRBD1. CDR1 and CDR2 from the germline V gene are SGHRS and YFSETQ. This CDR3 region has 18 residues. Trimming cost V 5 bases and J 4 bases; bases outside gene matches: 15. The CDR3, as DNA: TGCGCCAGCAGAGGGGACAGGGAACGTTTCATAGGCACCGGGGAGCTGTTTTTT. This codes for CASRGDRERFIGTGELFF. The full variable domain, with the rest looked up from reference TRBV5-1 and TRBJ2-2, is KAGVTQTPRYLIKTRGQQVTLSCSPISGHRSVSWYQQTPGQGLQFLFEYFSETQRNKGNFPGRFSGRQFSNSRSEMNVSTLELGDSALYLCASRGDRERFIGTGELFFGEGSRLTVL.

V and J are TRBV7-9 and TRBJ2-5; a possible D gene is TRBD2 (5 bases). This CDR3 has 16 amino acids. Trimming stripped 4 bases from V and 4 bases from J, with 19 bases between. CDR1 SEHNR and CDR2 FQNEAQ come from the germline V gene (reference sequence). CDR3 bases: TGTGCCAGCAGCTCATCGGGGAGTCCCGGACGAGAGACCCAGTACTTC. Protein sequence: CASSSSGSPGRETQYF.

The CDR3 sequence: CASSMGLGLAGGPAYNEQFF. CDR3 bases: TGTGCCAGTAGTATGGGTCTGGGGCTAGCGGGAGGGCCGGCCTACAATGAGCAGTTCTTC. The chain has TRBV19 and TRBJ2-1; 12 bases fit TRBD2. The CDR3 covers 20 residues. Unmatched junction bases numbered 14, after V lost 3 bases and J lost 2 bases. Per germline, CDR1 LNHDA and CDR2 SQIVND (reference sequence).